Given below is one TCR beta chain in context. The antigen is not known. The data were obtained in a study of shared clonotypes between healthy human individuals. Overall study findings and caveats: Clonotypes shared by all four sorted-subset donors had higher generation probabilities than non-shared clonotypes. What rarefaction showed was incomplete sorted-subset sequencing despite large depth.

The CDR3 runs to 14 residues. The germline V and J ends were trimmed by 4 bases and 1 base, with 11 bases remaining between them. The germline V gene encodes CDR1 SGHNT and CDR2 YYREEE (reference sequence). Sequencing was performed with immunoSEQ multiplex PCR; in TCRdb, only in-frame clones are kept and a portion is missing. The data contain 300,000 to 350,000 clones, around four fifths of them seen just once; the ten biggest clones take up 8.5% to 12%. The sample was memory CD4+ T cells sorted from blood. The subset: CD45RA-negative fraction. The V and J genes are TRBV5-4 and TRBJ2-5, with D perhaps matching TRBD1 (6 bases). The clonotype comes from a man aged 25 to 45 in good health. The CDR3 DNA follows: TGTGCCAGCAGCCAGGGGACGGCCCAAGAGACCCAGTACTTC. Amino acids: CASSQGTAQETQYF.